This T cell receptor (beta chain) was identified during a study of T cell repertoires in cytomegalovirus infection. The CDR3 contains 14 residues. The V gene's germline CDR1 is MNHNS and CDR2 SASEGT. The V and J ends lost 5 bases and 3 bases respectively, with 14 bases between them. In TCRdb, the reads were re-called with MiXCR into one record per CDR3 protein. The sample has about 570,000 distinct CDR3 sequences, over 35% seen once; the top ten hold around 48%. This clonotype was counted only a few times. Its specificity is unknown. The sequenced sample was cultured PBMCs, obtained from culture after CMV antigen stimulation. The TCR comes from a human donor in good health (CMV status not recorded). Some clones in this sample may be carry-over from other donors' samples. The chain recombines TRBV6-1 with TRBJ2-7; D may be TRBD1 (5 bases). The DNA for the CDR3 is TGTGCCAGCAGTTCCGTCAGGGCTCACTACGAGCAGTACTTC. Translation gives CASSSVRAHYEQYF.